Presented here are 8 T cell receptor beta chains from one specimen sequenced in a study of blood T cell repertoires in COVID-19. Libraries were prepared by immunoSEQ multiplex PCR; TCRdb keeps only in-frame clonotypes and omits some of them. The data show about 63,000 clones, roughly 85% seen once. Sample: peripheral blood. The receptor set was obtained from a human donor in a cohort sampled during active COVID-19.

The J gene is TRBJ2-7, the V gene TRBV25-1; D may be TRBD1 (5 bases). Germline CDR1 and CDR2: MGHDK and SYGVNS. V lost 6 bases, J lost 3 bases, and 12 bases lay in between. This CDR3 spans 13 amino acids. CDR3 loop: CASSGQNIYEQYF. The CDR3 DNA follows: TGTGCCAGCAGCGGACAAAACATCTACGAGCAGTACTTC.

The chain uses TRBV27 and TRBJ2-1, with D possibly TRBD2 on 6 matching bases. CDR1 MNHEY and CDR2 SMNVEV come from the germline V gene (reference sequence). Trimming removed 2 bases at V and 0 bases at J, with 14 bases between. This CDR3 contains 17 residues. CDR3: CASSLPGTPSSYNEQFF. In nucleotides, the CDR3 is TGTGCCAGCAGTTTACCCGGGACTCCTAGCTCCTACAATGAGCAGTTCTTC.

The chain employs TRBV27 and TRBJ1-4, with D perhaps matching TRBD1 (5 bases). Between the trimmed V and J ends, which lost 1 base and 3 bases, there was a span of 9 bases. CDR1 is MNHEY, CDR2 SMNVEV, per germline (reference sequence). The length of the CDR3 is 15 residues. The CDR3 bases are TGTGCCAGCAGTTTATTCCCCAGGGCTAATGAAAAACTGTTTTTT. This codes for CASSLFPRANEKLFF.

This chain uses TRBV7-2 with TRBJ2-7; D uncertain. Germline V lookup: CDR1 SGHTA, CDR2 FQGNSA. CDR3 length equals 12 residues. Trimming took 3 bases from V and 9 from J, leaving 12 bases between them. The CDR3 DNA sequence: TGTGCCAGCAGCTTTCGTACCCACGGGCAGTACTTC. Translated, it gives CASSFRTHGQYF. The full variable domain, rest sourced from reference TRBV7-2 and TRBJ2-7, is GAGVSQSPSNKVTEKGKDVELRCDPISGHTALYWYRQSLGQGLEFLIYFQGNSAPDKSGLPSDRFSAERTGGSVSTLTIQRTQQEDSAVYLCASSFRTHGQYFGPGTRLTVT.

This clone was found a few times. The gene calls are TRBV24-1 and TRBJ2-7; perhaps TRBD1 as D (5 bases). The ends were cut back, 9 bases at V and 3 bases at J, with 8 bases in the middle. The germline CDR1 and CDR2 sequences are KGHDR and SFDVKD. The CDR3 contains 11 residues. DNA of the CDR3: TGTGCCACCCTTGACAGCTACGAGCAGTACTTC. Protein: CATLDSYEQYF.

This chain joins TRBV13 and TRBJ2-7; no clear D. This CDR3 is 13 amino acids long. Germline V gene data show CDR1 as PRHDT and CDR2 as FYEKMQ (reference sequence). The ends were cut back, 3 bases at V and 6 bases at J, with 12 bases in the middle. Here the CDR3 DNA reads TGTGCCAGCAGCTTGCAGCAGGTCGGCGAGCAGTACTTC. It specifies CASSLQQVGEQYF.

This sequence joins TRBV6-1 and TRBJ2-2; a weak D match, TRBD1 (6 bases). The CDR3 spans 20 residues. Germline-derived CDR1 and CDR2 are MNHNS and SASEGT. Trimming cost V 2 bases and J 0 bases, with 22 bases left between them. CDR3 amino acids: CASSETWGQASSANTGELFF. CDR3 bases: TGTGCCAGCAGTGAAACCTGGGGGCAGGCTTCGTCCGCGAACACCGGGGAGCTGTTTTTT.

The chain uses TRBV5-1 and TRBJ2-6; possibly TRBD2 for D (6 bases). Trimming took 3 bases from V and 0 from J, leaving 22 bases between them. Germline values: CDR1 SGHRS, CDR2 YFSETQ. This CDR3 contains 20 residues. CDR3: CASSSTPGGSGNSGANVLTF. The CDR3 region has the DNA TGCGCCAGCAGCTCAACCCCCGGGGGTAGCGGAAACTCTGGGGCCAACGTCCTGACTTTC.